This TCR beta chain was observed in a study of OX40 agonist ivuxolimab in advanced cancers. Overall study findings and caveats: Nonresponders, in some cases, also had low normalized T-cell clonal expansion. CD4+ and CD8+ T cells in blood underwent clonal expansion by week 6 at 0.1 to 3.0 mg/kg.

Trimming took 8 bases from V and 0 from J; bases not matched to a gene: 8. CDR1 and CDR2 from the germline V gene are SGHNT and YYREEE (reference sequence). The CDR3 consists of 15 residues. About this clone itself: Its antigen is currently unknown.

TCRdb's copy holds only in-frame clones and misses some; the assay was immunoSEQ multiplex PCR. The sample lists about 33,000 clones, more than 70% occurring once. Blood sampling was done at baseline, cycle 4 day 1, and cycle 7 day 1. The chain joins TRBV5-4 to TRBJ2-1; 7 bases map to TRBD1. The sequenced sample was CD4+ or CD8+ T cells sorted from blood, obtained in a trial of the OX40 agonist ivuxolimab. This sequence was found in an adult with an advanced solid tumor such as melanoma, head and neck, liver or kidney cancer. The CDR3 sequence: CASTGALSSYNEQFF. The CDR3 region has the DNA TGTGCCAGTACAGGGGCCCTCTCCTCCTACAATGAGCAGTTCTTC.